This T cell receptor beta chain was sequenced during a study of PD-1 blockade in mismatch repair-deficient tumors. Study-wide background: Patients had roughly twelve mismatch repair-deficient cancer types, all previously treated and progressing. Study outcomes and limitations: Tumor-resident clones, often undetectable pretreatment in blood, expanded then contracted after pembrolizumab.

The method was immunoSEQ multiplex PCR; TCRdb's version includes in-frame clones alone and lacks a portion of them. This sample has some 130,000 clones, with more than 70% found just once. As to this clone: Its antigen is not identified.

CDR1 is SGHTA, CDR2 FQGNSA, per germline. The CDR3 has 16 residues. Trimming left V 4 bases short and J 3 bases short, with 15 bases between. Every patient had mismatch repair deficiency by PCR or immunohistochemistry. Three pembrolizumab responders had their TCRs sequenced. This TCR was recovered from an adult with mismatch repair-deficient cancer. This specimen was peripheral blood, taken approximately 69 weeks after starting pembrolizumab. The genes are TRBV7-2 and TRBJ1-4, with TRBD1 as a possible D gene (5 bases). CDR3 in DNA: TGTGCCAGCAGCTCCCCTAGCGGGGGAGCTAATGAAAAACTGTTTTTT. Protein: CASSSPSGGANEKLFF.